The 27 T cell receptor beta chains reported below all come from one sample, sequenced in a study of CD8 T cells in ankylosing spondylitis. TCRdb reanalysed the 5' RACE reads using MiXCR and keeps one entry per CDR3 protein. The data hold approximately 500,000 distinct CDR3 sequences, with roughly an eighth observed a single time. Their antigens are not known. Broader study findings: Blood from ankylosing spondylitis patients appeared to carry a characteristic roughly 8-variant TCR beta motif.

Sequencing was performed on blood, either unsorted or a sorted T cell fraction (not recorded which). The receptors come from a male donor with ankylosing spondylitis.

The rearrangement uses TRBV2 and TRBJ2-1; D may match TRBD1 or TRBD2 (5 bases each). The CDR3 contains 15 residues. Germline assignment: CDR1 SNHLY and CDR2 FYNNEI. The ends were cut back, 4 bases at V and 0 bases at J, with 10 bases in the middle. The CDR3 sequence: CASSAGPLSYNEQFF. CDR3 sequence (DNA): TGTGCCAGCAGTGCGGGACCCCTCTCCTACAATGAGCAGTTCTTC. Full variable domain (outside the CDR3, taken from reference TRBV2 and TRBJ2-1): EPEVTQTPSHQVTQMGQEVILRCVPISNHLYFYWYRQILGQKVEFLVSFYNNEISEKSEIFDDQFSVERPDGSNFTLKIRSTKLEDSAMYFCASSAGPLSYNEQFFGPGTRLTVL.

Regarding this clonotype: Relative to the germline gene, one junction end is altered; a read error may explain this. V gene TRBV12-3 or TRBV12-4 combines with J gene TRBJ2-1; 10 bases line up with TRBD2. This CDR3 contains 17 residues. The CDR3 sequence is CACSFLASGSSYNEQFF. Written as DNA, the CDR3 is TGTGCCTGCAGTTTTTTGGCTAGCGGGAGCTCCTACAATGAGCAGTTCTTC.

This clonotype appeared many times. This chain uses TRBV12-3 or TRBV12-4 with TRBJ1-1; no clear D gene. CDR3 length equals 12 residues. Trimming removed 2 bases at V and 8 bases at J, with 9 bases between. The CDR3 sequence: CASSLRDGEAFF. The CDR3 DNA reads TGTGCCAGCAGTTTACGCGACGGAGAAGCTTTCTTT.

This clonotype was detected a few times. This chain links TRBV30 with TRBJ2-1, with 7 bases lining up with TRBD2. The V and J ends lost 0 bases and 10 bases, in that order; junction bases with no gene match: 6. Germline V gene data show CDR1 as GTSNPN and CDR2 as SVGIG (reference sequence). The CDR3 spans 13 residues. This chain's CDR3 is CAWSVRLAAEQFF. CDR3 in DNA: TGTGCCTGGAGTGTACGGCTAGCGGCGGAGCAGTTCTTC.

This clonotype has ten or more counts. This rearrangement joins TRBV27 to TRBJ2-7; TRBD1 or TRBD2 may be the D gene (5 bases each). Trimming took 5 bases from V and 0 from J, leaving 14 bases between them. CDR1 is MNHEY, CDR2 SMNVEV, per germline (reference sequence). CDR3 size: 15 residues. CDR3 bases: TGTGCCAGCAGTCGGGACGGGTCAAGCTCCTACGAGCAGTACGTC. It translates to CASSRDGSSSYEQYV.

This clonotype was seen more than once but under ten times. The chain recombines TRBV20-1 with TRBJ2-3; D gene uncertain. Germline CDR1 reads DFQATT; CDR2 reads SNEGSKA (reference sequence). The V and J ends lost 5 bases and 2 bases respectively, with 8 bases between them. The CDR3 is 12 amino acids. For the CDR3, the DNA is TGCAGTGCTGTGGCGATCACAGATACGCAGTATTTT. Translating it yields CSAVAITDTQYF.

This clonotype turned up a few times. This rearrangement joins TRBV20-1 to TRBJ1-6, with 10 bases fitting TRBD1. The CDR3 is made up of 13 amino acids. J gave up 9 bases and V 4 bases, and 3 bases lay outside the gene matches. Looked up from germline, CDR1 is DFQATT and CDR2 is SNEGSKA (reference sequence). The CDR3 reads CSAMGTGASPLHF. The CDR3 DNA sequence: TGCAGTGCTATGGGGACAGGGGCTTCACCCCTCCACTTT.

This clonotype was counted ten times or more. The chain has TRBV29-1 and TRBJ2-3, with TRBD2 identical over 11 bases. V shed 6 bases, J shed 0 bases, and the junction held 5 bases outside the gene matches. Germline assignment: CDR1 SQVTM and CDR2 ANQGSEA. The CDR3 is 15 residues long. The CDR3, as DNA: TGCAGCGTGGGGACTAGCGGAACTAGCACAGATACGCAGTATTTT. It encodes CSVGTSGTSTDTQYF.

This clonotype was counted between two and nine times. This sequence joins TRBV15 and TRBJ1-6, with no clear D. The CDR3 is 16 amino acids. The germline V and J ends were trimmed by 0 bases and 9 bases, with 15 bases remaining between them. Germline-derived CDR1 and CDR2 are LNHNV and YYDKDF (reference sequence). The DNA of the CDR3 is TGTGCCACCAGCAGAGATCTCGGGGAACCCATTTCACCCCTCCACTTT. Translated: CATSRDLGEPISPLHF.

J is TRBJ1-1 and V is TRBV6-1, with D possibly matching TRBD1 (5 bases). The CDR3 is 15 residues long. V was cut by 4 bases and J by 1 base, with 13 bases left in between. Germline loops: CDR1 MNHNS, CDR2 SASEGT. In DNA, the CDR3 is TGTGCCAGCAGTGGAGCAGGGATTGCGAACACTGAAGCTTTCTTT. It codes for CASSGAGIANTEAFF.

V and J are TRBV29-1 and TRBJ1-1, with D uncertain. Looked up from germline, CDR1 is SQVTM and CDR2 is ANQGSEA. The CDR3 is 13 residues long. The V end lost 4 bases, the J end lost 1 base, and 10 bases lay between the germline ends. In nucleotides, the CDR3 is TGCAGCGTTGTCCAGCGTAAGAACACTGAAGCTTTCTTT. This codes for CSVVQRKNTEAFF.

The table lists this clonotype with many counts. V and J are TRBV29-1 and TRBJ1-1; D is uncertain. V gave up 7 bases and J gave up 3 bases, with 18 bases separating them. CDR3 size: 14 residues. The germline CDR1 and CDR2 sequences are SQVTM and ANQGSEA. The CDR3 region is CSGRKVGRDTEAFF. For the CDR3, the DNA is TGCAGCGGGCGAAAGGTTGGCAGAGACACTGAAGCTTTCTTT.

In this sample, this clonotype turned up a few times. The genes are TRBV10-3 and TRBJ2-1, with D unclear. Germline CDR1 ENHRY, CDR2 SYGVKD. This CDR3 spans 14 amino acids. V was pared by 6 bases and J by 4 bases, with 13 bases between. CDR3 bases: TGTGCCATCAGGGATGTAGGAAGGTACAATGAGCAGTTCTTC. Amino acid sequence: CAIRDVGRYNEQFF.

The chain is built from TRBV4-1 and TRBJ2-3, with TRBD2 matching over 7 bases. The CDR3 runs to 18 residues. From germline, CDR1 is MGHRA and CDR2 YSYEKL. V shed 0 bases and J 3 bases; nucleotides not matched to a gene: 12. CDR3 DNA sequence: TGCGCCAGCAGCCAAGATGGCGTAGCGGGCGGTGGTACAGATACGCAGTATTTT. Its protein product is CASSQDGVAGGGTDTQYF.

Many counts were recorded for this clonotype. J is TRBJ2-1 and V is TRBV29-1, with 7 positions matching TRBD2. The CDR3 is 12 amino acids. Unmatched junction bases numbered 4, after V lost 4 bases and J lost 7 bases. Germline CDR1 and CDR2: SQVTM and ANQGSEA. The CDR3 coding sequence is TGCAGCGTTGGCGGGAGTGGAAATGAGCAGTTCTTC. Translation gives CSVGGSGNEQFF.

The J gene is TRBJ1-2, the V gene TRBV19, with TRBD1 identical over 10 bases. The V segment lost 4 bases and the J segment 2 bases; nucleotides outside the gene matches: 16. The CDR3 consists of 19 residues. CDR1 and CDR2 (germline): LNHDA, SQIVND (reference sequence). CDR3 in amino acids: CASSTPPRRTGGFNYGYTF. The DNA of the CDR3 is TGTGCCAGTAGTACACCGCCCCGGCGGACAGGGGGTTTCAACTATGGCTACACCTTC.

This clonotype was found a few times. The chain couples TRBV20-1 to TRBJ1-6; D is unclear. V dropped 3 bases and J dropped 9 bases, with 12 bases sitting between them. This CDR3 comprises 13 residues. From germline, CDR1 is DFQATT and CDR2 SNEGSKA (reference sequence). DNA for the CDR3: TGCAGTGCTAGGAGGACTCTTAGTTCACCCCTCCACTTT. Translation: CSARRTLSSPLHF.

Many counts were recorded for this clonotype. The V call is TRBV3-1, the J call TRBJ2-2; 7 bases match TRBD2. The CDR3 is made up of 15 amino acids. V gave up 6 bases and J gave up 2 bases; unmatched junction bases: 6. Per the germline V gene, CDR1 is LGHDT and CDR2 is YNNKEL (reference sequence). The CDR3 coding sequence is TGTGCCAGCAGTCTAGGGAGGGTTAACACCGGGGAGCTGTTTTTT. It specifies CASSLGRVNTGELFF.

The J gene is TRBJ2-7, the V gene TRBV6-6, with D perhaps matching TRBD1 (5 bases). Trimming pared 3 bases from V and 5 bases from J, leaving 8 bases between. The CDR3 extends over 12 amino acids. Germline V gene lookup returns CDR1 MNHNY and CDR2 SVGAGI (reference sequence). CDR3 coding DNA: TGTGCCAGCAGTTATATAGGGGACGAGCAGTACTTC. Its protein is CASSYIGDEQYF.

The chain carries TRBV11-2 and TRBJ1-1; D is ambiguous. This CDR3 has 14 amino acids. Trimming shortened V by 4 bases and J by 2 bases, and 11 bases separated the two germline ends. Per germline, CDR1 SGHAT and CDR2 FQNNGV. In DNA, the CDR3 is TGTGCCAGCAGCTCCCCACAGATTAACACTGAAGCTTTCTTT. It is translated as CASSSPQINTEAFF.

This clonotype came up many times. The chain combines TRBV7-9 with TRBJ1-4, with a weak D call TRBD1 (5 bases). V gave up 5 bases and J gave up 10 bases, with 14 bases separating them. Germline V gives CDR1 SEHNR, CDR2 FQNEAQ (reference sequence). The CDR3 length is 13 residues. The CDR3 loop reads CASSHPRAGKLFF. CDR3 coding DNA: TGTGCCAGCAGCCACCCCAGGGCCGGAAAACTGTTTTTT.

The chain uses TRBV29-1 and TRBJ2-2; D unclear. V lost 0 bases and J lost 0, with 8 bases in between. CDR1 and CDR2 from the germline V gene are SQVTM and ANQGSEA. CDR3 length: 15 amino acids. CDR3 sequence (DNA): TGCAGCGTTGAAGATCTACAGACGAACACCGGGGAGCTGTTTTTT. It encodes CSVEDLQTNTGELFF.

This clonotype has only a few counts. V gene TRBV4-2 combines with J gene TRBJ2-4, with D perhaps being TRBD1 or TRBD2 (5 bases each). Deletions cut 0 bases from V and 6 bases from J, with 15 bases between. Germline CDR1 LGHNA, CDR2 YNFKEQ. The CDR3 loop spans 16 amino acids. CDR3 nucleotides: TGTGCCAGCAGCCAAGATCGAGGGGAAGCTCGAAACATTCAGTACTTC. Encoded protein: CASSQDRGEARNIQYF.

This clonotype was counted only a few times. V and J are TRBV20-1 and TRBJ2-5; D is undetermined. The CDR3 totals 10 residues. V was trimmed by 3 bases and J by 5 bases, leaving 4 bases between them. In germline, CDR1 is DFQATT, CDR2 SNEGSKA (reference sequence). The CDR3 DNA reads TGCAGTGCTAGTTGGGAGACCCAGTACTTC. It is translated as CSASWETQYF.

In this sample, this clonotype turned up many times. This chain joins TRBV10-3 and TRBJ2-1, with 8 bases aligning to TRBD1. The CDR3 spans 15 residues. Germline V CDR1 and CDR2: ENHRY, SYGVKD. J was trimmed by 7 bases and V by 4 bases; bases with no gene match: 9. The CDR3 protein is CAISAGQDPLNEQFF. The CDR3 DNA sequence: TGTGCCATCAGTGCGGGACAGGATCCGTTGAATGAGCAGTTCTTC.

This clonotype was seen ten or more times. CDR3 in DNA: TGTGCCAGCAGCCTTAGCGGGAGCGCGAATGAGCAGTTCTTC. Protein product: CASSLSGSANEQFF. The chain links TRBV3-1 to TRBJ2-1; 9 bases match TRBD2. V was clipped by 4 bases and J by 7 bases; unmatched bases: 5. Germline V gene data show CDR1 as LGHDT and CDR2 as YNNKEL (reference sequence). The CDR3 consists of 14 residues.

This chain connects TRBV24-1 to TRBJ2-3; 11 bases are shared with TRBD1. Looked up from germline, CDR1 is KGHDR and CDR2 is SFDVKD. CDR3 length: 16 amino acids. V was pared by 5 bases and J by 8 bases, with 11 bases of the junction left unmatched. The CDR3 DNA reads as TGTGCCACCAGTGTCTCCGGGACAGGGGGTTCTTTTACGCAGTATTTT. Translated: CATSVSGTGGSFTQYF.